The 30 T cell receptor beta chains reported below all come from one sample, sequenced in a study of T cell changes during pregnancy in multiple sclerosis. Clones were sequenced by immunoSEQ multiplex PCR, and TCRdb holds only the in-frame ones, with some missing. Among more than 45,000 clones, over 80% were seen once, and the ten largest hold about 0.6%. The starting material was CD4+ T cells from peripheral blood mononuclear cells, obtained after pregnancy. The receptors originated from a female donor with multiple sclerosis, enrolled in a pregnancy study.

The chain employs TRBV2 and TRBJ2-5; TRBD2 might be the D (6 bases). Germline assignment: CDR1 SNHLY and CDR2 FYNNEI. With 4 bases removed from V and 4 bases from J, the gap between germline ends came to 13 bases. CDR3 length: 14 amino acids. The CDR3 coding sequence is TGTGCCAGCAGTGGCCCGACTAGATCAGAGACCCAGTACTTC. This translates into CASSGPTRSETQYF.

The chain is built from TRBV27 and TRBJ2-5; 8 bases align to TRBD1. The CDR3 covers 13 residues. With V trimmed by 2 bases and J by 8 bases, 4 bases remained unmatched. Germline V CDR1 and CDR2: MNHEY, SMNVEV (reference sequence). The CDR3 DNA follows: TGTGCCAGCAGTTTACAGGGGGCGGGTACCCAGTACTTC. It specifies CASSLQGAGTQYF.

V usage is TRBV19 and J usage is TRBJ1-2; D is possibly TRBD1 (5 bases). The CDR3 covers 14 residues. Germline V CDR1 and CDR2: LNHDA, SQIVND (reference sequence). Trimming left V 6 bases short and J 3 bases short, with 14 bases between. The CDR3 DNA follows: TGTGCCAGTAGATTGAACGGACAAGACTATGGCTACACCTTC. Translating gives CASRLNGQDYGYTF. Full variable domain (rest looked up from reference TRBV19 and TRBJ1-2): DGGITQSPKYLFRKEGQNVTLSCEQNLNHDAMYWYRQDPGQGLRLIYYSQIVNDFQKGDIAEGYSVSREKKESFPLTVTSAQKNPTAFYLCASRLNGQDYGYTFGSGTRLTVV.

V gene TRBV7-2 combines with J gene TRBJ2-7; 11 nucleotides align to TRBD2. V shed 5 bases and J 0 bases; nucleotides not matched to a gene: 12. Germline values: CDR1 SGHTA, CDR2 FQGNSA. CDR3 length equals 18 residues. The CDR3 spells CASSPGGLAGYLSYEQYF. CDR3 coding DNA: TGTGCCAGCAGCCCCGGAGGACTAGCGGGTTACCTCTCCTACGAGCAGTACTTC.

The CDR3 protein is CASSFGLANTDTQYF. The CDR3 bases are TGCGCCAGCAGCTTCGGGCTAGCGAACACAGATACGCAGTATTTT. This rearrangement joins TRBV5-1 to TRBJ2-3; TRBD2 is a possible D gene (6 bases). V was clipped by 2 bases and J by 2 bases, with 12 bases between them. This CDR3 contains 15 residues. Germline values: CDR1 SGHRS, CDR2 YFSETQ.

For the CDR3, the DNA is TGTGCCAGCAGGACAGGGGGCCAAGACACCGGGGAGCTGTTTTTT. It yields the protein CASRTGGQDTGELFF. This rearrangement joins TRBV28 to TRBJ2-2, with 10 nucleotides matching TRBD1. The V segment lost 6 bases and the J segment 3 bases; nucleotides outside the gene matches: 4. This CDR3 is 15 amino acids long. The germline V gene encodes CDR1 MDHEN and CDR2 SYDVKM.

The V gene is TRBV18, the J gene TRBJ1-1; TRBD1 is a possible D gene (5 bases). Looked up from germline, CDR1 is KGHSH and CDR2 is LQKENI. The V gene lost 3 bases and the J gene lost 2 bases, with 10 bases spanning the gap. The CDR3 runs 14 residues. The CDR3 DNA reads TGTGCCAGCTCACCCACTCAGGGAAACACTGAAGCTTTCTTT. Residues: CASSPTQGNTEAFF.

The V gene is TRBV6-5, the J gene TRBJ1-4, with no clear D. Germline CDR1 is MNHEY and CDR2 is SVGAGI. Trimming shortened V by 0 bases and J by 5 bases, and 7 bases separated the two germline ends. The CDR3 sequence is 14 residues long. The CDR3 coding sequence is TGTGCCAGCAGTTACTCGAGATGGAATGAAAAACTGTTTTTT. This codes for CASSYSRWNEKLFF.

The chain joins TRBV19 to TRBJ2-5; a weak D match, TRBD1 (6 bases). Between the trimmed V and J ends, which lost 5 bases and 4 bases, there was a span of 14 bases. CDR1 and CDR2 from the germline V gene are LNHDA and SQIVND (reference sequence). The CDR3 length is 14 residues. In DNA form, the CDR3 reads TGTGCCAGTAGTCACAGGGCGAAGTCAGAGACCCAGTACTTC. Translation: CASSHRAKSETQYF.

CDR3 in amino acids: CASSRNRVGAFF. DNA for the CDR3: TGTGCCAGCAGCAGAAACAGGGTTGGGGCTTTCTTT. The chain links TRBV5-8 to TRBJ1-1; a weak D match, TRBD1 (6 bases). With 4 bases removed from V and 11 bases from J, the gap between germline ends came to 15 bases. The CDR3 is made up of 12 amino acids. The germline V gene has CDR1 SGHTS and CDR2 YDEGEE.

V usage is TRBV2 and J usage is TRBJ1-4, with TRBD1 identical over 7 bases. The CDR3 runs to 14 residues. Germline assignment: CDR1 SNHLY and CDR2 FYNNEI. V gave up 5 bases and J gave up 8 bases; unmatched junction bases: 8. The CDR3 region is CASSRAGGPEKLFF. Written as DNA, the CDR3 is TGTGCCAGCAGTAGGGCAGGGGGTCCCGAAAAACTGTTTTTT. The full variable domain, its missing parts supplied by reference TRBV2 and TRBJ1-4, is EPEVTQTPSHQVTQMGQEVILRCVPISNHLYFYWYRQILGQKVEFLVSFYNNEISEKSEIFDDQFSVERPDGSNFTLKIRSTKLEDSAMYFCASSRAGGPEKLFFGSGTQLSVL.

The chain joins TRBV6-1 to TRBJ1-1; D ambiguous. CDR3 length equals 13 residues. Trimming took off 8 bases at V and 0 bases at J, with 10 bases between the two ends. Germline-derived CDR1 and CDR2 are MNHNS and SASEGT. CDR3 amino acids: CASLPRLNTEAFF. As DNA, the CDR3 is TGTGCCAGCCTCCCGAGGTTGAACACTGAAGCTTTCTTT.

J is TRBJ2-3 and V is TRBV19; 11 bases map to TRBD2. V lost 10 bases to trimming and J lost 1 base; unmatched junction nucleotides: 4. The CDR3 spans 14 residues. CDR1 and CDR2 (germline): LNHDA, SQIVND (reference sequence). The DNA of the CDR3 is TGTGCCACGGCGACTAGCGGGGGCACAGATACGCAGTATTTT. Translating gives CATATSGGTDTQYF.

This chain links TRBV29-1 with TRBJ2-1; D is perhaps TRBD2 (6 bases). The CDR3 runs 12 residues. Trimming removed 7 bases at V and 3 bases at J, with 10 bases between. The germline CDR1 and CDR2 sequences are SQVTM and ANQGSEA. The CDR3 coding sequence is TGCAGCGCCCGACTAGACTACAATGAGCAGTTCTTC. Its protein is CSARLDYNEQFF.

This clone was picked up a small number of times. This chain joins TRBV18 and TRBJ1-1; 9 positions match TRBD1. The CDR3 has 13 amino acids. The trim removed 3 bases at V and 7 bases at J, leaving 3 bases unmatched. Per germline, CDR1 KGHSH and CDR2 LQKENI. The CDR3 spells CASSPPGQGEAFF. CDR3 bases: TGTGCCAGCTCACCCCCGGGACAGGGTGAAGCTTTCTTT.

The chain uses TRBV29-1 and TRBJ2-1; the D gene is possibly TRBD1 (5 bases). The CDR3 contains 12 residues. The ends were cut back, 7 bases at V and 5 bases at J, with 12 bases in the middle. The germline gives CDR1 SQVTM, CDR2 ANQGSEA. The CDR3 DNA follows: TGCAGCGCCATGCAGGGAAACAATGAGCAGTTCTTC. Translated, it gives CSAMQGNNEQFF.

The rearrangement links TRBV6-6 to TRBJ1-1; unclear D gene. V gave up 2 bases and J gave up 7 bases, with 14 bases separating them. This CDR3 is built from 14 residues. The germline V gene encodes CDR1 MNHNY and CDR2 SVGAGI (reference sequence). The DNA for the CDR3 is TGTGCCAGCAGTTACCTCTCCAAAGAGAGTGAAGCTTTCTTT. The encoded protein is CASSYLSKESEAFF.

The CDR3 nucleotides read TGTGCCAGCTCACCACGCGGACAGGTCAATTCACCCCTCCACTTT. This sequence encodes CASSPRGQVNSPLHF. The J gene is TRBJ1-6, the V gene TRBV18, with TRBD1 matching over 7 bases. The germline CDR1 and CDR2 sequences are KGHSH and LQKENI. The CDR3 consists of 15 residues. The J segment lost 7 bases and the V segment lost 1 base, leaving 4 bases of the junction unmatched.

This sequence joins TRBV28 and TRBJ1-2; 7 bases agree with TRBD1. The V gene end was trimmed by 6 bases and the J gene end by 3 bases; junction bases not matched to a gene: 10. Germline values: CDR1 MDHEN, CDR2 SYDVKM. The CDR3 spans 15 residues. CDR3: CASSRTGPNDYGYTF. CDR3 nucleotide sequence: TGTGCCAGCAGCCGGACAGGCCCAAATGACTATGGCTACACCTTC.

This clone appeared once. The chain carries TRBV4-3 and TRBJ2-2; D remains ambiguous. V was shortened by 5 bases and J by 4 bases, with 14 bases between the two germline ends. Germline CDR1 reads LGHNA; CDR2 reads YSLEER. CDR3 length: 15 amino acids. CDR3 protein: CASSVVVRPTGELFF. In nucleotides, the CDR3 is TGCGCCAGCAGCGTGGTCGTCAGGCCCACCGGGGAGCTGTTTTTT.

The DNA of the CDR3 is TGTGCCTGGAGTTGGACAGGCTCTGGAAACACCATATATTTT. Its translation: CAWSWTGSGNTIYF. The V call is TRBV30, the J call TRBJ1-3; 7 nucleotides align to TRBD1. CDR1 is GTSNPN and CDR2 is SVGIG in the germline V gene (reference sequence). The CDR3 has 14 amino acids. After removal of 2 bases from V and 0 bases from J, the junction contained 1 base not matched to a gene. Together with reference TRBV30 and TRBJ1-3, the CDR3 gives the full variable domain: SQTIHQWPATLVQPVGSPLSLECTVEGTSNPNLYWYRQAAGRGLQLLFYSVGIGQISSEVPQNLSASRPQDRQFILSSKKLLLSDSGFYLCAWSWTGSGNTIYFGEGSWLTVV.

The chain recombines TRBV5-1 with TRBJ2-1; TRBD1 matches 7 bases. Germline V gives CDR1 SGHRS, CDR2 YFSETQ. V gave up 4 bases and J gave up 7 bases; unmatched junction bases: 8. The CDR3 spans 14 residues. CDR3 DNA sequence: TGCGCCAGCAGCGAAGTTGACAGGGATAATGAGCAGTTCTTC. Translated, it gives CASSEVDRDNEQFF.

This chain links TRBV6-1 with TRBJ2-1; D is possibly TRBD2 (6 bases). Germline CDR1 and CDR2: MNHNS and SASEGT. The CDR3 sequence is 15 residues long. V was trimmed by 6 bases and J by 9 bases, leaving 21 bases between them. As DNA, the CDR3 is TGTGCCAGCAGGTTGCGGGGCGGGAATCTACCTGAGCAGTTCTTC. It translates to CASRLRGGNLPEQFF.

The chain employs TRBV6-4 and TRBJ2-3, with TRBD2 as a possible D gene (5 bases). Trimming took off 4 bases at V and 0 bases at J, with 5 bases between the two ends. CDR3 size: 13 residues. Germline-derived CDR1 and CDR2 are MRHNA and SNTAGT. The CDR3 DNA reads TGTGCCAGCAGTGCTAGCAGCACAGATACGCAGTATTTT. Translation: CASSASSTDTQYF.

The chain's CDR3 is CASTLGGKNTEAFF. As DNA, the CDR3 is TGTGCCAGCACCCTAGGGGGAAAGAACACTGAAGCTTTCTTT. This sequence joins TRBV5-6 and TRBJ1-1; D is possibly TRBD1 (6 bases). Germline values: CDR1 SGHDT, CDR2 YYEEEE. The CDR3 has 14 residues. Trimming pared 6 bases from V and 1 base from J, leaving 13 bases between.

V is TRBV2 and J is TRBJ2-1, with 10 positions matching TRBD2. V lost 6 bases to trimming and J lost 12 bases; unmatched junction nucleotides: 14. The CDR3 runs to 15 residues. The germline V gene has CDR1 SNHLY and CDR2 FYNNEI. This CDR3 is CASRSQREGRERQFF. CDR3 nucleotide sequence: TGTGCCAGCAGATCGCAGCGGGAGGGCCGCGAACGGCAGTTCTTC.

The chain uses TRBV13 and TRBJ1-3; D is perhaps TRBD1 (5 bases). The V end lost 5 bases, the J end lost 0 bases, and 14 bases lay between the germline ends. The germline CDR1 and CDR2 sequences are PRHDT and FYEKMQ (reference sequence). The CDR3 consists of 16 residues. CDR3 coding DNA: TGTGCCAGCAGCCCCTCGACAGATCGCTCTGGAAACACCATATATTTT. Its protein is CASSPSTDRSGNTIYF.

The chain combines TRBV29-1 with TRBJ2-1, with 9 bases lining up with TRBD2. The CDR3 covers 14 residues. From germline, CDR1 is SQVTM and CDR2 ANQGSEA. J lost 6 bases, V lost 3 bases, and 6 bases had no gene match. The CDR3 loop reads CSVEKLAGTNEQFF. The CDR3 nucleotides are TGCAGCGTTGAGAAACTAGCGGGCACCAATGAGCAGTTCTTC.

CDR3 coding DNA: TGCGCCAGCAGACCGAATTTGGACAGGGTGGTTGGGGCCAACGTCCTGACTTTC. Translating it yields CASRPNLDRVVGANVLTF. J is TRBJ2-6 and V is TRBV5-1, with 8 bases aligning to TRBD1. The CDR3 runs 18 residues. With V trimmed by 5 bases and J by 3 bases, 13 bases remained unmatched. Germline-derived CDR1 and CDR2 are SGHRS and YFSETQ. The whole variable domain, remainder taken from reference TRBV5-1 and TRBJ2-6, is KAGVTQTPRYLIKTRGQQVTLSCSPISGHRSVSWYQQTPGQGLQFLFEYFSETQRNKGNFPGRFSGRQFSNSRSEMNVSTLELGDSALYLCASRPNLDRVVGANVLTFGAGSRLTVL.

V usage is TRBV18 and J usage is TRBJ1-4; 7 bases match TRBD1. CDR3 length equals 14 residues. J gave up 6 bases and V 1 base, and 2 bases lay outside the gene matches. CDR1 and CDR2 from the germline V gene are KGHSH and LQKENI. As DNA, the CDR3 is TGTGCCAGCTCACCACAGGGGGCCCATGAAAAACTGTTTTTT. It encodes CASSPQGAHEKLFF.